This T cell receptor beta chain was documented in a study of T cell responses to AZD1222 COVID-19 vaccine. On the study more broadly: Second-dose intervals of approximately 4 or approximately 12 weeks were pooled.

Study-level findings and limits: Repertoires were obtained only post-peak T cell response. Unmutated variant regions reportedly attract nearly half of all spike-specific TCRs. Regions 160-218 and 743-854 dominated among vaccine-associated CD4 TCRs spanning spike.

Profiling relied on immunoSEQ multiplex PCR, and the TCRdb table lists in-frame clones only, not all of them. Among 99,000 or so clones, 88% were seen once, and the ten largest hold more than 8%. Notes on this clone: As yet, its antigen is unknown.

The CDR3 is 16 residues long. Germline CDR1 and CDR2: MNHEY and SVGEGT. Trimming left V 2 bases short and J 2 bases short, with 10 bases between. The source is an adult in good health. J is TRBJ2-6 and V is TRBV6-2 or TRBV6-3; D possibly uses TRBD1 or TRBD2 (6 bases each). This sample comprised peripheral blood, obtained on day 0 of AZD1222 vaccination. The CDR3 reads CASSYGGHAGANVLTF. The CDR3 region has the DNA TGTGCCAGCAGTTACGGGGGGCATGCTGGGGCCAACGTCCTGACTTTC.